This T cell receptor (beta chain) was recorded in a study of T cells in Graves' hyperthyroidism and ophthalmopathy. The study's findings and limits: Blood also carried most thyroid clonotypes expanded above 0.001.

The source material, RNA transcripts, was used to amplify TCR beta CDR3 regions. During a first-round RT-PCR of the TCR CDR3, the HTBI primer set was used. A single record per CDR3 protein comes from TCRdb applying MiXCR to the multiplex PCR reads. The table includes approximately 610,000 distinct CDR3 sequences, under 15% detected once. V was clipped by 3 bases and J by 1 base; unmatched bases: 8. There are 16 residues in the CDR3. On this clonotype itself: Its antigen is unidentified.

Subjects with ophthalmopathy showed a Clinical Activity Score no lower than 3, a NOSPECS grade no lower than 4, and a duration shorter than 3 months. Diagnostic decisions used clinical symptoms, serum thyroxine and TRAb, thyroid ultrasound and orbital computed tomography. Sample: blood. The clonotype was recovered from a woman in her thirties or forties with Graves' ophthalmopathy. The chain couples TRBV12-3 or TRBV12-4 to TRBJ2-7; 8 bases align to TRBD2. Here the CDR3 DNA reads TGTGCCAGCAGTTTCGGCCAGCGGGAGTCGTCCTACGAGCAGTACTTC. This encodes CASSFGQRESSYEQYF.